This T cell receptor (beta chain) was observed in a study of regulatory T cells in long-lasting Graves disease. Study-level results: The study found persistent patients shared more public clonotypes (2,741) than new patients (about 890). A reduction in accuracy may have resulted from the small sample size. Graves' patients with persistent disease showed TCR diversity lower than patients newly diagnosed.

Trimming shortened V by 6 bases and J by 1 base, and 7 bases separated the two germline ends. The CDR3 is made up of 13 amino acids. CDR1 MNHEY and CDR2 SVGEGT come from the germline V gene. Time point here: newly diagnosed GD, antithyroid drugs for less than 3 months. PBMCs were the source of the RNA used for TCR sequencing. The table lists this clonotype with many counts. The antigen is undetermined. According to the study, TCR beta libraries were built with iRepertoire HTBI primers and CDR3-region Arm-PCR. TCRdb used MiXCR to reprocess the multiplex PCR reads, holding one entry per CDR3 protein. The data contain fewer than 350,000 distinct CDR3 sequences, 18% of them singletons.

The specimen was peripheral blood mononuclear cells (PBMCs), collected at new diagnosis, from a patient treated with antithyroid drugs. The V call is TRBV6-2 or TRBV6-3, the J call TRBJ2-1; D not resolved. The clonotype was recovered from a female donor with Graves disease. CDR3 sequence: CASRDGSYNEQFF. Here the CDR3 DNA reads TGTGCCAGCAGGGACGGGTCCTACAATGAGCAGTTCTTC.